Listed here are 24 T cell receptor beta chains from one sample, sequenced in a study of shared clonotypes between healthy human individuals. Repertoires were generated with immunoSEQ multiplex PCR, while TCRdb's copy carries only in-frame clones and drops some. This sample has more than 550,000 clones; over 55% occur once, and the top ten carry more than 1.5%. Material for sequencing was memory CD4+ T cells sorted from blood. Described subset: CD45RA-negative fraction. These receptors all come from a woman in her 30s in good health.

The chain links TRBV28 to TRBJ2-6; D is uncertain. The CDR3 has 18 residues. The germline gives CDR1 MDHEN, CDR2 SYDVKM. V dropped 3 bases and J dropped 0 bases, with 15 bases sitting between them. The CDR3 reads CASSFSVGQSSGANVLTF. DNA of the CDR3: TGTGCCAGCAGTTTTTCGGTTGGGCAATCCTCTGGGGCCAACGTCCTGACTTTC.

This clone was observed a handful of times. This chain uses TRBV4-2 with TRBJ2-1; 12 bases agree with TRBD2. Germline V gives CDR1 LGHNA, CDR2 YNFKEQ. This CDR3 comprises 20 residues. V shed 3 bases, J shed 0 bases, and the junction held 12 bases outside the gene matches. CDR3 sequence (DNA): TGTGCCAGCAGCCAGATTGGGACTAGCGGGTCCCTTTACTCCTACAATGAGCAGTTCTTC. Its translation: CASSQIGTSGSLYSYNEQFF.

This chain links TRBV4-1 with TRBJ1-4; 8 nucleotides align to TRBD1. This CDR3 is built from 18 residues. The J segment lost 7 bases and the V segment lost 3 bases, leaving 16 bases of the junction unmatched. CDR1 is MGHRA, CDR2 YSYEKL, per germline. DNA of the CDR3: TGCGCCAGCAGCCAGTATGAGACAGGGGCGGGGGGGAGTGAAAAACTGTTTTTT. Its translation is CASSQYETGAGGSEKLFF.

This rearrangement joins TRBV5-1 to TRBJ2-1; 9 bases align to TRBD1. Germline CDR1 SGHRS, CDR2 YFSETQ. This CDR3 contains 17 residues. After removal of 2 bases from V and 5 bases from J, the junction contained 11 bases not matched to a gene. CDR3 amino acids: CASSFDRTGGAHNEQFF. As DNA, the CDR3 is TGCGCCAGCAGCTTTGACCGAACAGGGGGCGCCCACAATGAGCAGTTCTTC.

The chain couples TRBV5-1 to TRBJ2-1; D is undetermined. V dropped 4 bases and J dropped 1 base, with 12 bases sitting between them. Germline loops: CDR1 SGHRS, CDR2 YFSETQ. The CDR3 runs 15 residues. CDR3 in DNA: TGCGCCAGCAGCCACTCGACGGCTTCCTACAATGAGCAGTTCTTC. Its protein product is CASSHSTASYNEQFF.

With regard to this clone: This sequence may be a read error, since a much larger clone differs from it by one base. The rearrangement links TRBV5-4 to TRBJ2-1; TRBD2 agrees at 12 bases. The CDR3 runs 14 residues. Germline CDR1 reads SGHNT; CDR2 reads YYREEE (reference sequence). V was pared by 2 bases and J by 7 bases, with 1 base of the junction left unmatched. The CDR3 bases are TGTGCCAGCAGCTTCGGGACTAGCGGGAATGAGCAGTTCTTC. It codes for CASSFGTSGNEQFF.

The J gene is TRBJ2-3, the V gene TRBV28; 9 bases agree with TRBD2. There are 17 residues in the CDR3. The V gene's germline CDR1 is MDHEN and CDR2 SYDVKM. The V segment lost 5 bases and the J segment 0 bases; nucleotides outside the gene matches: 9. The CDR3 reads CASSPHSSGTSTDTQYF. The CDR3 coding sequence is TGTGCCAGCAGTCCACATTCTAGCGGGACTAGCACAGATACGCAGTATTTT.

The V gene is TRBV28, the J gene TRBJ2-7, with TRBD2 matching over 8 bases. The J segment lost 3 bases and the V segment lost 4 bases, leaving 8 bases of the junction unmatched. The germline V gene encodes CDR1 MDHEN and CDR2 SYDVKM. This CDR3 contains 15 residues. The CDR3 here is CASSSGGSLGYEQYF. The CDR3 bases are TGTGCCAGCAGTTCGGGGGGGTCCCTAGGCTACGAGCAGTACTTC.

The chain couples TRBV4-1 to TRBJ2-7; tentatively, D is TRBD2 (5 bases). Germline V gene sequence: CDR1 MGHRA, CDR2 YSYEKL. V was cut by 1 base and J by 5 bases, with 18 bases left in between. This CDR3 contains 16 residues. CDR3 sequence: CASSQGLGRYAHEQYF. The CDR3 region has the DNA TGCGCCAGCAGCCAAGGTCTTGGGAGATACGCCCACGAGCAGTACTTC.

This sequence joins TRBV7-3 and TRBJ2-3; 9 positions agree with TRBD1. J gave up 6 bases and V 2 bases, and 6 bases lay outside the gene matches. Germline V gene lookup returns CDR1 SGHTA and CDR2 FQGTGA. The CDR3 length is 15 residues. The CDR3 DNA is TGTGCCAGCAGCTTATTGGGACAGGGTATGGATACGCAGTATTTT. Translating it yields CASSLLGQGMDTQYF.

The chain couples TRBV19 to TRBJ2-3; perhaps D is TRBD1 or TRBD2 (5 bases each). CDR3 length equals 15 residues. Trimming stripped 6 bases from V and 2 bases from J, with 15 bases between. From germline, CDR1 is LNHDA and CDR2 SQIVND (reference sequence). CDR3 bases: TGTGCCAGTAGATCAACGCGAGGGGCCACAGATACGCAGTATTTT. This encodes CASRSTRGATDTQYF.

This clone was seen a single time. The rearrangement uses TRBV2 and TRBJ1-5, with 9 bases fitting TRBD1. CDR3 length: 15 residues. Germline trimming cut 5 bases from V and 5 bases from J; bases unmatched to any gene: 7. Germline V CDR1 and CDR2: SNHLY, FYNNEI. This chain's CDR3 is CASSQDRGSHQPQHF. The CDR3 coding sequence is TGTGCCAGCAGTCAGGACAGGGGATCCCATCAGCCCCAGCATTTT.

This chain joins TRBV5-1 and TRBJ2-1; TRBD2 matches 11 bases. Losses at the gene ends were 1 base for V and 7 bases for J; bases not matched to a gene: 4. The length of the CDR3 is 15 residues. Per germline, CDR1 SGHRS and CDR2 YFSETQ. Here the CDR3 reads CASSLLAGGENEQFF. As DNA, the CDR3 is TGCGCCAGCAGCTTGCTAGCGGGAGGAGAGAATGAGCAGTTCTTC.

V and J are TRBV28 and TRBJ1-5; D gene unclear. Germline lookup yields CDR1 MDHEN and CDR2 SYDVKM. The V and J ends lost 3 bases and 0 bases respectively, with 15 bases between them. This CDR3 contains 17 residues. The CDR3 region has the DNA TGTGCCAGCAGTTTGGTCCAGACACCTTATAGCAATCAGCCCCAGCATTTT. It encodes CASSLVQTPYSNQPQHF.

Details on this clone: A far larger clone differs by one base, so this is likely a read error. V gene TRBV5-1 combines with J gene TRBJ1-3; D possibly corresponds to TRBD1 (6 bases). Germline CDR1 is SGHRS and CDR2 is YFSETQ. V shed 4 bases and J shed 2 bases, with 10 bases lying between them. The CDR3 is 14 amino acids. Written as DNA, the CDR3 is TGCGCCAGCAGCCCGCGGACAGCTGGAAACACCATATATTTT. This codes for CASSPRTAGNTIYF.

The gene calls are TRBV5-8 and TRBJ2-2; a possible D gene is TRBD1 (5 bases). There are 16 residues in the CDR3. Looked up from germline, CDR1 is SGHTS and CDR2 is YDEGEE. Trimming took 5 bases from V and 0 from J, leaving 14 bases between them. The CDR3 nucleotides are TGTGCCAGCAGAACCGGACACAGAACGAACACCGGGGAGCTGTTTTTT. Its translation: CASRTGHRTNTGELFF.

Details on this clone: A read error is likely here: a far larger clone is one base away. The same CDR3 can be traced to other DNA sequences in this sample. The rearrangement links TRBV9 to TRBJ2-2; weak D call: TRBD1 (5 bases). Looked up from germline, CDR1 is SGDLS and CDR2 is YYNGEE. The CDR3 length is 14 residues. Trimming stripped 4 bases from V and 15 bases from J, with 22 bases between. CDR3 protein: CASSTSQGTEKLFF. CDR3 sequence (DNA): TGTGCCAGCAGCACATCCCAGGGTACAGAGAAGTTGTTTTTT.

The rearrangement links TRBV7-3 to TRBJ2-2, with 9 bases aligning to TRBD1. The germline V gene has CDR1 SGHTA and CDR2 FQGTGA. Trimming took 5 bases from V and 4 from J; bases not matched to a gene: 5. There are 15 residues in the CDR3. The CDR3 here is CASSTPGQGTGELFF. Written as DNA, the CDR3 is TGTGCCAGCAGCACCCCGGGACAGGGCACCGGGGAGCTGTTTTTT. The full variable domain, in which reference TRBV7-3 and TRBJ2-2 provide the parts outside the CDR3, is GAGVSQTPSNKVTEKGKYVELRCDPISGHTALYWYRQSLGQGPEFLIYFQGTGAADDSGLPNDRFFAVRPEGSVSTLKIQRTERGDSAVYLCASSTPGQGTGELFFGEGSRLTVL.

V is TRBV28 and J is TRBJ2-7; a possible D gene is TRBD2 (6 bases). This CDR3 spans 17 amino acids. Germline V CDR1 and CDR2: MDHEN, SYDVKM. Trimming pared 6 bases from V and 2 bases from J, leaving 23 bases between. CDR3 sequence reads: CASRTEGRRSLPYEQYF. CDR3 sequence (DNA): TGTGCCAGCAGGACTGAGGGGAGGAGATCCCTACCCTACGAGCAGTACTTC.

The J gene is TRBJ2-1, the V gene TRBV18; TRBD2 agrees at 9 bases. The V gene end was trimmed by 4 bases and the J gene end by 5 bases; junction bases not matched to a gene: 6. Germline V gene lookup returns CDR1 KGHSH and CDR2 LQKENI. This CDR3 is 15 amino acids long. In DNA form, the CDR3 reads TGTGCCAGCTCACGGGGGCCTAGCGGGGACAATGAGCAGTTCTTC. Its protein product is CASSRGPSGDNEQFF. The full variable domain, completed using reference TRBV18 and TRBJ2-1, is NAGVMQNPRHLVRRRGQEARLRCSPMKGHSHVYWYRQLPEEGLKFMVYLQKENIIDESGMPKERFSAEFPKEGPSILRIQQVVRGDSAAYFCASSRGPSGDNEQFFGPGTRLTVL.

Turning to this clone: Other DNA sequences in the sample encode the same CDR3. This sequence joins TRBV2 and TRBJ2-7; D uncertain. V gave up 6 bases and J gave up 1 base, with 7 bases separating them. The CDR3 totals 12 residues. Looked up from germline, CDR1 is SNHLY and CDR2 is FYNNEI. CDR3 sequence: CASSQTSYEQYF. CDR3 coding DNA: TGTGCCAGCAGCCAGACATCCTACGAGCAGTACTTC.

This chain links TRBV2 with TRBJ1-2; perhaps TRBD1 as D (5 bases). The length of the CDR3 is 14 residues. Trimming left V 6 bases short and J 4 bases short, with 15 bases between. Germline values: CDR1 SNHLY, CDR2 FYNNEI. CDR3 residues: CASRSGTGAYGYTF. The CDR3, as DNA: TGTGCCAGCAGGTCCGGGACGGGCGCCTATGGCTACACCTTC.

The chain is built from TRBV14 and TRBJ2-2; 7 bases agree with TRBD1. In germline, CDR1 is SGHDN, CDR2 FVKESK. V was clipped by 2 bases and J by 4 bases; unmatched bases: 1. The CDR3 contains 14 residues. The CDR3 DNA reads TGTGCCAGCAGCCAACGGGACAGCACCGGGGAGCTGTTTTTT. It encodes CASSQRDSTGELFF.

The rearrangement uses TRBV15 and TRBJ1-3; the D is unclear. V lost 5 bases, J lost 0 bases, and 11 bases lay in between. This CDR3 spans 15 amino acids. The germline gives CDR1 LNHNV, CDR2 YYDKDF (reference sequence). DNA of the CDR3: TGTGCCACCAGCGCCACGAAGAGCTCTGGAAACACCATATATTTT. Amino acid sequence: CATSATKSSGNTIYF.